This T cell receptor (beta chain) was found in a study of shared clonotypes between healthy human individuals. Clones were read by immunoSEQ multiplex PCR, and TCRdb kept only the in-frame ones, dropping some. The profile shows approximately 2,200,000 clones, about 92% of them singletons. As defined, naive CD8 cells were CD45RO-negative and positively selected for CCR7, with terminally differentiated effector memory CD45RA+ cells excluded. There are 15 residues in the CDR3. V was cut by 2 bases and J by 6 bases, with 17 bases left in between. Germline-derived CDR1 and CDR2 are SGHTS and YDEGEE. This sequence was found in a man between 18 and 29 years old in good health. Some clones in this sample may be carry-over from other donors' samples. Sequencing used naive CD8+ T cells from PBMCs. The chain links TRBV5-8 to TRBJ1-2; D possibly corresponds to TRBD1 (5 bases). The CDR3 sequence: CASSLRQPTLNGYTF. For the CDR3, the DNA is TGTGCCAGCAGCTTAAGACAGCCGACCTTGAATGGCTACACCTTC.